This TCR beta chain was identified during a study of PD-1 blockade in classical Hodgkin lymphoma. Study in general: Every 2 weeks, patients got 3 mg/kg intravenous nivolumab. Overall study findings and caveats: Patients who initiated nivolumab within 1 year of ASCT were excluded. Lower baseline TCR diversity was reported for newly diagnosed patients than for healthy donors.

Every patient relapsed after autologous stem cell transplantation, and brentuximab vedotin exposure varied. Complete response, partial response or progressive disease made up the best responses. The method was immunoSEQ multiplex PCR; TCRdb's version includes in-frame clones alone and lacks a portion of them. The sample has some 84,000 clones, about nine tenths seen once; the top ten hold approximately 2.4%. A word on this clone: The target antigen is unknown.

The CDR3 consists of 14 residues. Between the trimmed V and J ends, which lost 5 bases and 2 bases, there was a span of 10 bases. Germline CDR1 is MNHEY and CDR2 is SVGAGI. The V and J genes are TRBV6-5 and TRBJ1-3; possibly TRBD1 for D (6 bases). The origin of this receptor is a human donor with classical Hodgkin lymphoma. The specimen was peripheral blood mononuclear cells (PBMCs), collected before the second cycle of nivolumab. CDR3 sequence reads: CASSPGEAGNTIYF. DNA for the CDR3: TGTGCCAGCAGTCCAGGGGAGGCTGGAAACACCATATATTTT.